This TCR beta chain originates from a study of shared clonotypes between healthy human individuals. Study as a whole: The donor pool was made up of two women and three men aged 18 to 49. Study outcomes and limitations: Compared with clonotypes that all four donors shared, non-shared clonotypes had lower generation probabilities. Among the subsets, naive ones generally showed larger estimated richness than memory ones.

As for this clone: Its antigen is currently unknown.

Germline V CDR1 and CDR2: SGHTA, FQGTGA. V lost 8 bases and J 8 bases, leaving 18 bases between the germline ends. This CDR3 has 13 amino acids. Splitting the CD4+ cells yielded a CD45RA+ naive subset and a CD45RA-negative memory subset. Libraries were prepared by immunoSEQ multiplex PCR; TCRdb keeps only in-frame clonotypes and omits some of them. The repertoire holds about 980,000 clones, around three quarters seen once, with approximately 1.5% in the top ten. The chain links TRBV7-3 to TRBJ1-2, with D tentatively TRBD1 (5 bases). The sequence was collected from a man aged 18 to 29 in good health. Sequenced: memory CD4+ T cells sorted from blood. The subset is: CD45RA-negative fraction. Here the CDR3 DNA reads TGTGCCAGCGCTGCCGGGGCTGGTGGAGGCTACACCTTC. Residues: CASAAGAGGGYTF.